Sequencing of this T cell receptor beta chain was carried out in a study of OX40 agonist ivuxolimab in advanced cancers. As for the study more broadly: Ivuxolimab was an agonistic, fully human IgG2 monoclonal antibody directed against OX40 (CD134), a costimulatory receptor. Intravenous ivuxolimab was administered to patients every 2 weeks at six dose levels: 0.01, 0.1, 0.3, 1.5, 3 and 10 mg/kg. Of the 50 or so patients in dose escalation, about 20 had hepatocellular carcinoma, some 15 had melanoma, 9 had renal cell carcinoma and 9 had head and neck cancer. In the dose-escalation cohort, around 80% of patients were male, and the mean age was 60 years with a range of roughly 20 to 79. Prior anti-PD-1, anti-PD-L1 or anti-CTLA-4 therapy was permitted, and checkpoint inhibitors had been received by around 39% of dose-escalation patients. Partial responses were achieved by three dose-escalation patients, of whom one had hepatocellular carcinoma and two had cutaneous melanoma. Peripheral TCRbeta sequencing aimed to test whether ivuxolimab altered TCR sequence diversity and caused clonal T-cell expansion. The paper covers the monotherapy dose-escalation part of the phase I ivuxolimab trial, which included N of about 56 patients. Broader findings and caveats from the paper: Low levels of normalized T-cell clonal expansion were also seen in some patients who did not respond. The antigen specificity of the clonally expanded peripheral T cells was not determined. After ivuxolimab, more expanded clones were found on average in CD8+ T cells than in CD4+ T cells. At doses of 0.1 to 3.0 mg/kg, clonal expansion of both CD4+ and CD8+ T cells in blood was seen between baseline and week 6. In the 0.1-3.0 mg/kg groups, partial responders had among the lowest normalized peripheral clonal expansion, particularly in CD8+ T cells.

Patients with a history of autoimmune disease or receiving systemic immunosuppression were excluded from the trial. In every dose cohort, peripheral blood was drawn for TCR sequencing at baseline, cycle 4 day 1, and cycle 7 day 1. Samples were obtained from an open-label, multicenter, first-in-human phase I dose-escalation trial of ivuxolimab. Adults with locally advanced or metastatic melanoma, renal cell, hepatocellular, or head and neck squamous cell carcinoma were enrolled in the trial. Before TCR sequencing, CD4+ and CD8+ T cells were separately sorted from peripheral blood. Looking up the germline V gene yields CDR1 MNHEY and CDR2 SVGAGI. Ends trimmed: V by 4 bases, J by 4 bases; bases unmatched to a gene: 11. The CDR3 spans 16 residues, from the cysteine through the phenylalanine. Only the CDR3 DNA stays, 48 bases, in frame from base 1. On this clone itself: Its antigen remains unidentified. No base-level quality is on record; no much larger clone is a single base apart.

Genomic DNA was isolated from the sorted cells so that the TCRbeta CDR3 region could be sequenced. TCRbeta CDR3 regions were sequenced using the immunoSEQ Assay. As stored in TCRdb, this immuneACCESS dataset retains in-frame rearrangements with V and J assigned. A fraction of the clones does not appear; measured against another copy, unresolved V genes explain less than half of the discrepancy, and the remainder lacks a known reason. The sample table holds around 92,000 clones, of which approximately 93% were seen once. Of the sample, around 0.17% falls within the top ten clones. Here the sequenced sample was CD4+ or CD8+ T cells sorted from blood, taken in a trial of the OX40 agonist ivuxolimab. The clonotype originates from an adult with an advanced solid tumor such as melanoma, head and neck, liver or kidney cancer. Recombination connected TRBV6-5 to TRBJ1-2; 8 of the junction bases match TRBD1. The CDR3 region: CASSSVTGTGSYGYTF. The DNA sequence is given as TGTGCCAGCAGTTCCGTGACAGGGACAGGCTCCTATGGCTACACCTTC.